This is a list of T cell receptor beta chains from one sample in a study of TIL therapy for anti-PD-1-resistant metastatic lung cancer. Sequencing used immunoSEQ multiplex PCR; TCRdb keeps in-frame clones, though not all of them. The profile covers fewer than 65,000 clones, with about 81% appearing a single time and just under 3% taken by the ten largest. The sample in question was blood, obtained at baseline. These receptors were obtained from a person aged 25-85 years with non-small cell lung cancer. The CDR3 runs from the conserved cysteine through the conserved F or W. A D gene is named only where the DNA matches it firmly. Not all rows give a size; the values are once, few, many and, for expanded clones, a class.

d_gene	abundance	len	v_gene	j_gene	CDR3aa	CDR3nt
TRBD1	NA	14	TRBV11-2	TRBJ1-2	CASSLGTGNYGYTF	TGTGCCAGCAGCTTAGGGACAGGGAACTATGGCTACACCTTC
NA	NA	17	TRBV7-2	TRBJ2-2	CASSRIGTSMNTGELFF	TGTGCCAGCAGCCGTATCGGAACAAGCATGAACACCGGGGAGCTGTTTTTT
TRBD1	NA	16	TRBV12-5	TRBJ2-1	CASGLAVGGVLDEQFF	TGTGCTAGTGGTTTGGCGGTAGGGGGCGTGTTGGATGAGCAGTTCTTC
TRBD1	NA	13	TRBV3-1/TRBV3-2	TRBJ1-4	CASSYGQGEKLFF	TGTGCCAGCAGCTACGGACAGGGCGAAAAACTGTTTTTT
TRBD2	few	24	TRBV5-1	TRBJ2-2	CASSPDGLSPGGVTGVVVTGELFF	TGCGCCAGCAGCCCGGACGGACTATCTCCGGGGGGGGTGACGGGAGTGGTGGTTACCGGGGAGCTGTTTTTT
NA	NA	15	TRBV27	TRBJ2-2	CASSLGAGVAGELFF	TGTGCCAGCAGTTTAGGGGCAGGGGTGGCCGGGGAGCTGTTTTTT
NA	NA	18	TRBV6-1	TRBJ1-3	CASSEFGLGFSSGNTIYF	TGTGCCAGCAGTGAATTTGGGTTAGGTTTCAGCTCTGGAAACACCATATATTTT
NA	once	14	TRBV9	TRBJ2-2	CASSVVSTTGELFF	TGTGCCAGCAGCGTAGTTTCGACCACCGGGGAGCTGTTTTTT
NA	NA	14	TRBV4-3	TRBJ1-1	CASSQDLARIEAFF	TGCGCCAGCAGCCAAGATTTAGCGAGGATTGAAGCTTTCTTT
NA	NA	11	TRBV29-1	TRBJ2-2	CSVVNNGELFF	TGCAGCGTTGTTAATAACGGGGAGCTGTTTTTT
TRBD2	NA	15	TRBV6-5	TRBJ2-5	CASSYPPRGGETQYF	TGTGCCAGCAGTTACCCCCCGCGGGGGGGGGAGACCCAGTACTTC
NA	NA	13	TRBV29-1	TRBJ2-1	CSATGRAAYEQFF	TGCAGCGCCACCGGACGGGCCGCCTATGAGCAGTTCTTC
NA	NA	16	TRBV3-1/TRBV3-2	TRBJ2-1	CASSQDQGFSYNEQFF	TGTGCCAGCAGCCAAGATCAAGGCTTCTCCTACAATGAGCAGTTCTTC
NA	NA	14	TRBV7-9	TRBJ2-3	CASSLATRSDTQYF	TGTGCCAGCAGCTTAGCGACCAGGAGCGATACGCAGTATTTT
TRBD1	few	14	TRBV6-2/TRBV6-3	TRBJ1-1	CASSYSDRFAEAFF	TGTGCCAGCAGTTACTCGGACAGGTTCGCTGAAGCTTTCTTT
NA	NA	12	TRBV2	TRBJ2-1	CAIWGGLGEQFF	TGTGCCATTTGGGGGGGCCTCGGTGAGCAGTTCTTC
NA	NA	15	TRBV15	TRBJ2-7	CATSRALQGTYEQYF	TGTGCCACCAGCAGAGCCCTACAAGGGACCTACGAGCAGTACTTC
TRBD1	once	16	TRBV3-1/TRBV3-2	TRBJ2-2	CASSQAWTGATGELFF	TGTGCCAGCAGCCAAGCTTGGACAGGGGCCACCGGGGAGCTGTTTTTT
NA	NA	14	TRBV4-2	TRBJ2-1	CASSRAGSYNEQFF	TGTGCCAGCAGCCGGGCGGGATCCTACAATGAGCAGTTCTTC
NA	NA	14	TRBV10-3	TRBJ2-7	CAISEDTPGDEQYF	TGTGCCATCAGTGAGGACACCCCAGGGGACGAGCAGTACTTC
NA	NA	13	TRBV2	TRBJ2-3	CASSRGDRPSQYF	TGTGCCAGCAGTCGGGGGGACAGGCCGTCGCAGTATTTT
NA	NA	13	TRBV27	TRBJ2-2	CASSLGNTGELFF	TGTGCCAGCAGTTTAGGGAACACCGGGGAGCTGTTTTTT
NA	NA	14	TRBV27	TRBJ2-7	CASSFSGYSYEQYF	TGTGCCAGCAGTTTTTCCGGGTATAGTTACGAGCAGTACTTC
TRBD2	once	18	TRBV7-3	TRBJ2-6	CASSLEASGSSGANVLTF	TGTGCCAGCAGCTTAGAGGCTAGCGGGAGTAGTGGGGCCAACGTCCTGACTTTC
NA	NA	12	TRBV2	TRBJ2-7	CASLPRVGEQYF	TGTGCCAGCCTCCCAAGGGTTGGCGAGCAGTACTTC
TRBD1	NA	15	TRBV18	TRBJ2-4	CASSLRQGSTNIQYF	TGTGCCAGCTCACTTAGACAGGGCTCCACTAACATTCAGTACTTC
NA	NA	16	TRBV6-4	TRBJ2-3	CASSEYPGPSTDTQYF	TGTGCCAGCAGTGAATATCCAGGGCCTAGCACAGATACGCAGTATTTT
TRBD1	NA	16	TRBV5-1	TRBJ1-2	CASSLVGTGGDYGYTF	TGCGCCAGCAGCTTGGTCGGGACAGGGGGCGACTATGGCTACACCTTC
NA	NA	13	TRBV24-1	TRBJ2-7	CATSDSYRYEQYF	TGTGCCACCAGTGACTCGTACAGGTACGAGCAGTACTTC
NA	once	14	TRBV6-2/TRBV6-3	TRBJ1-1	CASSKGQKNTEAFF	TGTGCCAGCAGTAAGGGACAAAAGAACACTGAAGCTTTCTTT
NA	few	13	TRBV7-8	TRBJ2-7	CASSLPGKDEQYF	TGTGCCAGCAGCTTACCGGGGAAGGACGAGCAGTACTTC
TRBD1	NA	16	TRBV5-5	TRBJ1-1	CASSLAGQGLNTEAFF	TGTGCCAGCAGCCTAGCTGGACAGGGTCTTAACACTGAAGCTTTCTTT
NA	NA	15	TRBV28	TRBJ1-1	CASSLFNGGYTEAFF	TGTGCCAGCAGTTTATTTAATGGGGGGTACACTGAAGCTTTCTTT
TRBD1	NA	16	TRBV4-1	TRBJ1-4	CASSQAPGQPYEKLFF	TGCGCCAGCAGCCAAGCCCCGGGACAGCCTTATGAAAAACTGTTTTTT
NA	NA	17	TRBV6-1	TRBJ2-1	CASSEVGGSVTYNEQFF	TGTGCCAGCAGTGAAGTTGGGGGTAGCGTTACCTACAATGAGCAGTTCTTC
TRBD1	NA	16	TRBV4-1	TRBJ2-1	CASSQQGAIAYNEQFF	TGCGCCAGCAGCCAACAGGGGGCGATCGCCTACAATGAGCAGTTCTTC
NA	NA	16	TRBV11-1	TRBJ2-2	CASSLVLREDTGELFF	TGTGCCAGCAGCTTAGTGCTGAGGGAGGACACCGGGGAGCTGTTTTTT
NA	NA	14	TRBV5-1	TRBJ2-3	CASSLGGTPDTQYF	TGCGCCAGCAGCTTGGGGGGGACCCCAGATACGCAGTATTTT
NA	NA	14	TRBV24-1	TRBJ2-2	CATSPWTDTGELFF	TGTGCCACCAGCCCATGGACAGACACCGGGGAGCTGTTTTTT
NA	once	14	TRBV7-9	TRBJ2-1	CASTSGSSYNEQFF	TGTGCCAGCACCTCTGGTAGCTCCTACAATGAGCAGTTCTTC
NA	few	12	TRBV5-1	TRBJ1-2	CASRMEGAGYTF	TGCGCCAGCAGGATGGAAGGGGCTGGCTACACCTTC
NA	NA	14	TRBV7-9	TRBJ1-2	CASRPPVGEHGYTF	TGTGCCAGCCGGCCCCCCGTAGGGGAACATGGCTACACCTTC
NA	NA	14	TRBV28	TRBJ2-7	CASSFVRDFYEQYF	TGTGCCAGCAGTTTCGTTAGGGATTTCTACGAGCAGTACTTC
NA	once	16	TRBV6-5	TRBJ1-2	CASSYESGTSDYGYTF	TGTGCCAGCAGTTACGAATCGGGGACCTCGGACTATGGCTACACCTTC
NA	NA	13	TRBV30	TRBJ2-1	CAWSVLPSGEQFF	TGTGCCTGGAGTGTCCTACCCTCGGGGGAGCAGTTCTTC
NA	NA	15	TRBV9	TRBJ2-7	CASSVSGEGRDEQYF	TGTGCCAGCAGCGTTTCGGGGGAAGGGAGAGACGAGCAGTACTTC
NA	NA	16	TRBV5-8	TRBJ2-5	CASSSGRRRARETQYF	TGTGCCAGCAGCTCTGGTAGAAGACGTGCCCGGGAGACCCAGTACTTC
NA	NA	15	TRBV7-8	TRBJ2-7	CASSSSPPGNYEQYF	TGTGCCAGCAGCTCCTCGCCCCCTGGGAATTACGAGCAGTACTTC
NA	once	12	TRBV11-2	TRBJ1-1	CASSLDLLGAFF	TGTGCCAGCAGCTTAGACCTACTTGGAGCTTTCTTT
NA	NA	14	TRBV19	TRBJ2-5	CASSYGNSGETQYF	TGTGCCAGTAGTTACGGGAACTCGGGTGAGACCCAGTACTTC
TRBD2	NA	16	TRBV28	TRBJ2-3	CASSLLAGGPKDTQYF	TGTGCCAGCAGTCTCCTAGCGGGAGGGCCGAAAGATACGCAGTATTTT
NA	NA	14	TRBV28	TRBJ1-4	CASRTGGWGEKLFF	TGTGCCAGCAGAACTGGGGGGTGGGGTGAAAAACTGTTTTTT
TRBD2	NA	15	TRBV4-3	TRBJ2-3	CASSQGTSVADTQYF	TGCGCCAGCAGCCAAGGGACTAGCGTAGCGGATACGCAGTATTTT
NA	NA	13	TRBV29-1	TRBJ1-4	CSAKRDGNEKLFF	TGCAGCGCGAAAAGGGACGGTAATGAAAAACTGTTTTTT
TRBD1	NA	15	TRBV7-9	TRBJ1-6	CASSSRQGNNSPLHF	TGTGCCAGCAGCTCCCGACAGGGGAATAATTCACCCCTCCACTTT
TRBD1	NA	17	TRBV28	TRBJ1-1	CASSLARTGAAGSEAFF	TGTGCCAGCAGTTTAGCCCGGACAGGGGCCGCCGGTTCGGAAGCTTTCTTT
NA	NA	13	TRBV30	TRBJ1-1	CAWTRPLNTEAFF	TGTGCCTGGACTCGGCCCTTGAACACTGAAGCTTTCTTT
TRBD1	NA	13	TRBV30	TRBJ1-5	CAWNQGQNQPQHF	TGTGCCTGGAACCAGGGACAGAATCAGCCCCAGCATTTT
NA	NA	12	TRBV18	TRBJ2-7	CASSPADYEQYF	TGTGCCAGCTCACCGGCGGACTACGAGCAGTACTTC
NA	NA	12	TRBV11-2	TRBJ2-2	CASSLGWGELFF	TGTGCCAGCAGCCTAGGGTGGGGGGAGCTGTTTTTT